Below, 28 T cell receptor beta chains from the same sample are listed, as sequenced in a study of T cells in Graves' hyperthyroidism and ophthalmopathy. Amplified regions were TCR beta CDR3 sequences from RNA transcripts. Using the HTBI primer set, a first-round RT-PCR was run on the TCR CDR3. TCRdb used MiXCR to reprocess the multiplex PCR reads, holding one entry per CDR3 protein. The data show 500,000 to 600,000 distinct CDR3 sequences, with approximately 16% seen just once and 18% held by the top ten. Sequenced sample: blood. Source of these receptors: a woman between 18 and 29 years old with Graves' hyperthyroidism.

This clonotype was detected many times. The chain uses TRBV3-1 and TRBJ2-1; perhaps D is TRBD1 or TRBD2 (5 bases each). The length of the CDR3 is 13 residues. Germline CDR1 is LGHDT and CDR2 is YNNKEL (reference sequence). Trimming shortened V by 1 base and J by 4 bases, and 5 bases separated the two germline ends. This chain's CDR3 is CASSQGGYNEQFF. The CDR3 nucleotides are TGTGCCAGCAGCCAAGGGGGGTACAATGAGCAGTTCTTC.

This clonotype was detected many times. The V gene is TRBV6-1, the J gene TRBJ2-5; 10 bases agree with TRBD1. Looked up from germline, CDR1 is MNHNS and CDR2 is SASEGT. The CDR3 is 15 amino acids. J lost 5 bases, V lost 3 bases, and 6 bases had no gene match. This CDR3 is CASSEGGQGFETQYF. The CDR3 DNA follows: TGTGCCAGCAGTGAGGGGGGACAGGGGTTTGAGACCCAGTACTTC.

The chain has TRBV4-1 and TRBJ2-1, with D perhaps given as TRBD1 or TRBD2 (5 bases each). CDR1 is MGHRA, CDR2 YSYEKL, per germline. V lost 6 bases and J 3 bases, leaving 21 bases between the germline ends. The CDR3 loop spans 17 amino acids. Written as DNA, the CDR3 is TGCGCCAGCAGTAGGGGAGTACCCCTAATGAGCTACAATGAGCAGTTCTTC. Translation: CASSRGVPLMSYNEQFF.

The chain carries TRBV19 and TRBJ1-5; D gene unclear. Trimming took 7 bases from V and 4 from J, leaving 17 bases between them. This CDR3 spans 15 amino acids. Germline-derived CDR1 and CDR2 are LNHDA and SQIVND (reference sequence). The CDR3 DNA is TGTGCCAGTAAGATTGTGTTACGGGAGAATCAGCCCCAGCATTTT. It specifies CASKIVLRENQPQHF.

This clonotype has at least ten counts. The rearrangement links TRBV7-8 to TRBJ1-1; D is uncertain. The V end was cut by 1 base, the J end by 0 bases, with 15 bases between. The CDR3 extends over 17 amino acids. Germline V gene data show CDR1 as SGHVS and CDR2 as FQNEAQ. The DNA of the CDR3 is TGTGCCAGCAGCTTAGACGGGAATGGGGTCGTGAACACTGAAGCTTTCTTT. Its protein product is CASSLDGNGVVNTEAFF. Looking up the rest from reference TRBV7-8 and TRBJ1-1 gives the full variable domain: GAGVSQSPRYKVAKRGQDVALRCDPISGHVSLFWYQQALGQGPEFLTYFQNEAQLDKSGLPSDRFFAERPEGSVSTLKIQRTQQEDSAVYLCASSLDGNGVVNTEAFFGQGTRLTVV.

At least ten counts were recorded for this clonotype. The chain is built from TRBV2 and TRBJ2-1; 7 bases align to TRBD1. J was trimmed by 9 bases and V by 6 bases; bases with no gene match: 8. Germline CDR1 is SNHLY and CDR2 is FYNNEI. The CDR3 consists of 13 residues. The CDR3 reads CASSDRVVGEQFF. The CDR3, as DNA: TGTGCCAGCAGCGACAGGGTAGTGGGTGAGCAGTTCTTC.

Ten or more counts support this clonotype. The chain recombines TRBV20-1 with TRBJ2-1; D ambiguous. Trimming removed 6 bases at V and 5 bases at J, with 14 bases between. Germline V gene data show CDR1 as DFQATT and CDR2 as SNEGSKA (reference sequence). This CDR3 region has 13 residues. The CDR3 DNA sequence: TGCAGTGCCCCCACGAGACTCGACAATGAGCAGTTCTTC. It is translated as CSAPTRLDNEQFF.

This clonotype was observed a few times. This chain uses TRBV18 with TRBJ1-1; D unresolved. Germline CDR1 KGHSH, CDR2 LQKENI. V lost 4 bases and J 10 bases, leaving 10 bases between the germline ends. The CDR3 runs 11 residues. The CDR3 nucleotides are TGTGCCAGCTCACGAGGGCCCGGAGCTTTCTTT. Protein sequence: CASSRGPGAFF.

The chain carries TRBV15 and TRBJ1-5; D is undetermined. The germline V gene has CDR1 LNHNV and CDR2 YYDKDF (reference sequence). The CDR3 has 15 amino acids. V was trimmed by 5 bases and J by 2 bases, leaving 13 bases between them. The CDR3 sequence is CATSPRDQGNQPQHF. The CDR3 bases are TGTGCCACCAGCCCGCGGGATCAGGGCAATCAGCCCCAGCATTTT.

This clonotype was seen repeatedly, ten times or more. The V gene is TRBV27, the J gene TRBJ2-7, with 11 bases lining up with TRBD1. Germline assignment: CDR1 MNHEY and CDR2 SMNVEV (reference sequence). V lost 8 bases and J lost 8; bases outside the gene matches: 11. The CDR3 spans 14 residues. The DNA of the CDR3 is TGTGCCAGCCTCGGGACAGGGGGTTTGATCCAGCAGTACTTC. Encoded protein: CASLGTGGLIQQYF.

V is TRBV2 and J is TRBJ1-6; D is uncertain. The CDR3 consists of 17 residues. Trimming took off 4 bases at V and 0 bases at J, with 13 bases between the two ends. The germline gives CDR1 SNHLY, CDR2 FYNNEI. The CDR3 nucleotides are TGTGCCAGCAGTGGAGTGGCAGTAAGCTCCTATAATTCACCCCTCCACTTT. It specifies CASSGVAVSSYNSPLHF. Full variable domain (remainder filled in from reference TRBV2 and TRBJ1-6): EPEVTQTPSHQVTQMGQEVILRCVPISNHLYFYWYRQILGQKVEFLVSFYNNEISEKSEIFDDQFSVERPDGSNFTLKIRSTKLEDSAMYFCASSGVAVSSYNSPLHFGNGTRLTVT.

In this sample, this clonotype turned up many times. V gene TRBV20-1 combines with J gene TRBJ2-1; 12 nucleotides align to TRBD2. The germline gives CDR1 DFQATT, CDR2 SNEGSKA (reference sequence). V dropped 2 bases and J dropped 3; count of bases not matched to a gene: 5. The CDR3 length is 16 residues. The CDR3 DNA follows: TGCAGTGCTAGATCACTAGCGGGGGGCCTCTACAATGAGCAGTTCTTC. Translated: CSARSLAGGLYNEQFF.

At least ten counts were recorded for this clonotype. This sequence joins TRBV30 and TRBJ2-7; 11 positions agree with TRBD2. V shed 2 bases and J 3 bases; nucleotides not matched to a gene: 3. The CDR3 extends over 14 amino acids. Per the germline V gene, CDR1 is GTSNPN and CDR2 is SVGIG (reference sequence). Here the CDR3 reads CAWSPTSGSYEQYF. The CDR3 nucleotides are TGTGCCTGGAGTCCCACTAGCGGGAGCTACGAGCAGTACTTC.

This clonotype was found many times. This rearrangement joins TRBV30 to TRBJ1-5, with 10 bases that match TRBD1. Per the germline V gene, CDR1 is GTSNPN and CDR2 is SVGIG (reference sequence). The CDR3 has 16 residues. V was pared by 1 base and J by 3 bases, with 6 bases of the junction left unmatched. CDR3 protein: CAWSGRQGANNQPQHF. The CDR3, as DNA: TGTGCCTGGAGTGGAAGACAGGGGGCAAACAATCAGCCCCAGCATTTT.

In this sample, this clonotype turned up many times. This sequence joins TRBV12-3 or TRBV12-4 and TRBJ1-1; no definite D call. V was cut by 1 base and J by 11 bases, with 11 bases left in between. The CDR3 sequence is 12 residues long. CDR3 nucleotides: TGTGCCAGCAGTTTAGTAGGGCTAGAGGCTTTCTTT. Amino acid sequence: CASSLVGLEAFF.

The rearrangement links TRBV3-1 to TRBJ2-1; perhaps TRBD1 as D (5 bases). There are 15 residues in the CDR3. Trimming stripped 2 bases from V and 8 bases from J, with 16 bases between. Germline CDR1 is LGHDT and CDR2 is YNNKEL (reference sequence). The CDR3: CASSQRGKAGHEQFF. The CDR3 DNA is TGTGCCAGCAGCCAAAGGGGCAAGGCCGGACATGAGCAGTTCTTC.

As DNA, the CDR3 is TGTGCCAGCAGTTACTCGACAGGGCCTGGAAACACCATATATTTT. Translation gives CASSYSTGPGNTIYF. The chain recombines TRBV6-6 with TRBJ1-3, with 7 bases aligning to TRBD1. Germline V gene sequence: CDR1 MNHNY, CDR2 SVGAGI (reference sequence). The length of the CDR3 is 15 residues. Germline trimming cut 0 bases from V and 2 bases from J; bases unmatched to any gene: 1.

The CDR3 protein is CAWSLGTRSTDTQYF. CDR3 nucleotide sequence: TGTGCCTGGAGTTTAGGGACACGTAGCACAGATACGCAGTATTTT. V and J are TRBV30 and TRBJ2-3; D is possibly TRBD1 (6 bases). Germline V gene sequence: CDR1 GTSNPN, CDR2 SVGIG (reference sequence). This CDR3 is 15 amino acids long. Between the trimmed V and J ends, which lost 2 bases and 0 bases, there was a span of 12 bases.

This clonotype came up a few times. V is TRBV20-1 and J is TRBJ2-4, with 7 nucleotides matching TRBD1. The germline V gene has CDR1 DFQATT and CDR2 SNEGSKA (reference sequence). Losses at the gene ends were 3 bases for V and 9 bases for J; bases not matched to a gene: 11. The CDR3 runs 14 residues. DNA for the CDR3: TGCAGTGCTAGCATAAACAGGGGCCGGAGCATTCAGTACTTC. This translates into CSASINRGRSIQYF.

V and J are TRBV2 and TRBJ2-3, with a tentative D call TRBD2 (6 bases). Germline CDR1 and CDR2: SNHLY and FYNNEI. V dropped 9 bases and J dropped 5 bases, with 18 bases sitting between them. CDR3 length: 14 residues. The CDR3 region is CARGGAAGIDTQYF. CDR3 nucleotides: TGTGCCAGGGGGGGAGCGGCCGGAATAGATACGCAGTATTTT.

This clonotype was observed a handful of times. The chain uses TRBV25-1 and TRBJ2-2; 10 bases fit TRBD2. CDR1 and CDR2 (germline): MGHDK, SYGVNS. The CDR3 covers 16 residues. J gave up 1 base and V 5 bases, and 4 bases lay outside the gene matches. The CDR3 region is CASSMGLAMNTGELFF. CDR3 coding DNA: TGTGCCAGCAGTATGGGACTAGCGATGAACACCGGGGAGCTGTTTTTT.

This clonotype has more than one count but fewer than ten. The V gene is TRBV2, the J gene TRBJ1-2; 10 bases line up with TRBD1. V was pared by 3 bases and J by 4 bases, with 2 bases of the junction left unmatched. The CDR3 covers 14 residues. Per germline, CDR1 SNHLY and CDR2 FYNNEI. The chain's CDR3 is CASSDGQGGYGYTF. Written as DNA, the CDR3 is TGTGCCAGCAGTGATGGACAGGGGGGCTATGGCTACACCTTC.

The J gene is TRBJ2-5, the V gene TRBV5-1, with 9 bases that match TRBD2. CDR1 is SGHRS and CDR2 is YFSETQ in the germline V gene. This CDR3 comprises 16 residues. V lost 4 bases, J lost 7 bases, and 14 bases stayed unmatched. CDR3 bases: TGCGCCAGCAGCGAGGGTAGCGGGAGCCGCGGGGGGACCCAGTACTTC. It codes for CASSEGSGSRGGTQYF. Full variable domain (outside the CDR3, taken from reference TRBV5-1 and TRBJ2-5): KAGVTQTPRYLIKTRGQQVTLSCSPISGHRSVSWYQQTPGQGLQFLFEYFSETQRNKGNFPGRFSGRQFSNSRSEMNVSTLELGDSALYLCASSEGSGSRGGTQYFGPGTRLLVL.

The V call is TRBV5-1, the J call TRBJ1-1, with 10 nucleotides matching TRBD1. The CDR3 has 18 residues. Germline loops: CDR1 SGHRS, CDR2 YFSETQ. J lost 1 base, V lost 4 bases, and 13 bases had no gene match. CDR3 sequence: CASSRETGGALRNTEAFF. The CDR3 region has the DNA TGCGCCAGCAGCCGAGAGACAGGGGGCGCTTTGAGGAACACTGAAGCTTTCTTT.

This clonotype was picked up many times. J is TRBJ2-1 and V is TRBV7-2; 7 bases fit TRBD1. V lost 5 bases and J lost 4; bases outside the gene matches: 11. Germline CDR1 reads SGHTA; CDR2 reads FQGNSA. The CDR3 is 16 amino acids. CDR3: CASSTTGVRGYNEQFF. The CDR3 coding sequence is TGTGCCAGCAGCACAACAGGGGTTAGAGGGTACAATGAGCAGTTCTTC.

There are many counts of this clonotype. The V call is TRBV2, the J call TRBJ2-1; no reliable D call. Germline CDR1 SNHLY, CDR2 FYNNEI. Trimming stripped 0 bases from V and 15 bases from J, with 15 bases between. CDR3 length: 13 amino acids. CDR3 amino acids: CASSEALRQIWFF. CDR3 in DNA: TGTGCCAGCAGTGAAGCGCTTCGGCAGATTTGGTTCTTC. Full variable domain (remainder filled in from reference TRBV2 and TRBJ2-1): EPEVTQTPSHQVTQMGQEVILRCVPISNHLYFYWYRQILGQKVEFLVSFYNNEISEKSEIFDDQFSVERPDGSNFTLKIRSTKLEDSAMYFCASSEALRQIWFFGPGTRLTVL.

This CDR3 is CATDRDGVSTDTQYF. The DNA of the CDR3 is TGTGCCACCGACCGGGACGGCGTTAGCACAGATACGCAGTATTTT. V gene TRBV19 combines with J gene TRBJ2-3, with D perhaps TRBD1 or TRBD2 (5 bases each). The CDR3 covers 15 residues. Germline CDR1 is LNHDA and CDR2 is SQIVND (reference sequence). The ends were cut back, 10 bases at V and 0 bases at J, with 17 bases in the middle.

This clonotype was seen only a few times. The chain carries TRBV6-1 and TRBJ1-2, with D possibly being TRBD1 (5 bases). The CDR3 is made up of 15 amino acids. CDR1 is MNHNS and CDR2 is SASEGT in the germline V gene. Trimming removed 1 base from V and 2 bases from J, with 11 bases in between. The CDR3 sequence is CASSEVYNRNYGYTF. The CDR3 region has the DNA TGTGCCAGCAGTGAAGTTTATAACAGGAACTATGGCTACACCTTC.